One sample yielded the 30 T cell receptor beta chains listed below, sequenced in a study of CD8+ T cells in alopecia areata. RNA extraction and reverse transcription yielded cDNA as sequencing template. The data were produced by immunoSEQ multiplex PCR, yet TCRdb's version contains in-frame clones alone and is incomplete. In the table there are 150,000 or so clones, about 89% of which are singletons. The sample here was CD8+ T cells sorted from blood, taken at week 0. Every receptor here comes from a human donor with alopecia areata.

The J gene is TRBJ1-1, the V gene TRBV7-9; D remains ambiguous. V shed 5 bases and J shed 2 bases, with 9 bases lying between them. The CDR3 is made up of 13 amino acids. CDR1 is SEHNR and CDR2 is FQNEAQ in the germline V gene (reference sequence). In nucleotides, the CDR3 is TGTGCCAGCAGCCAGGACGGAAACACTGAAGCTTTCTTT. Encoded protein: CASSQDGNTEAFF.

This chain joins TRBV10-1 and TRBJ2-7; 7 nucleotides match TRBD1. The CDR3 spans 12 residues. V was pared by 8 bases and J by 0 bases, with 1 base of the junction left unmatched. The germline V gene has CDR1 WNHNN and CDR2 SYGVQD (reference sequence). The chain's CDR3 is CASRDSSYEQYF. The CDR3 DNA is TGCGCCAGCCGGGACAGCTCCTACGAGCAGTACTTC.

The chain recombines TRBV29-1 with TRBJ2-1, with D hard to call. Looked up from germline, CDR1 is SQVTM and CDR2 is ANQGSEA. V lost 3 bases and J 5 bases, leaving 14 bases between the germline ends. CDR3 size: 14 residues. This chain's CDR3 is CSVEVFDRDNEQFF. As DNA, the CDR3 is TGCAGCGTTGAGGTTTTTGACCGAGACAATGAGCAGTTCTTC.

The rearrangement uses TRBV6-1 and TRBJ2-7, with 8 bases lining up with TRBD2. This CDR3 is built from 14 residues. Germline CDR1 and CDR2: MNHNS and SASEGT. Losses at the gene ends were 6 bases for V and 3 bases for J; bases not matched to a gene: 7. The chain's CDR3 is CASSTAGALYEQYF. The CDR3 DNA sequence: TGTGCCAGCAGCACAGCGGGAGCTCTCTACGAGCAGTACTTC.

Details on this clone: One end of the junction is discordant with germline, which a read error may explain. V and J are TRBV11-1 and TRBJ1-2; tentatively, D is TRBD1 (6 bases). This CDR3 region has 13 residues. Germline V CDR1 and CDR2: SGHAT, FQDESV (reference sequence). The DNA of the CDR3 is TGTGCCAGCAGCGTCGGGACATACTACGGCTACACCTTC. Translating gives CASSVGTYYGYTF.

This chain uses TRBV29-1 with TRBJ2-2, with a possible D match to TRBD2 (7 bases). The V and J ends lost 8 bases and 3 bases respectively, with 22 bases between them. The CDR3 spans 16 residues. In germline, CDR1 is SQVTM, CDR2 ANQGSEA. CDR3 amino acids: CSSRGGRDGDTGELFF. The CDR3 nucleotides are TGCAGCTCTAGGGGGGGGCGGGACGGCGACACCGGGGAGCTGTTTTTT.

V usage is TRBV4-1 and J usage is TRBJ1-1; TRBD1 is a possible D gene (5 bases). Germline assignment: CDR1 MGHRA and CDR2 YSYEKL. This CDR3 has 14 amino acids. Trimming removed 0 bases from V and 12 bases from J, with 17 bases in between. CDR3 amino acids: CASSQDVRGDASFF. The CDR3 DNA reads TGCGCCAGCAGCCAAGATGTAAGAGGGGACGCCTCTTTCTTT.

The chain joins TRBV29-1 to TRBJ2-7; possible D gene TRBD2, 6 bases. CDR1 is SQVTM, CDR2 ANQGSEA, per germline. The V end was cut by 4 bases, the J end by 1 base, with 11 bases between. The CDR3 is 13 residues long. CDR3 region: CSVAVSGSYEQYF. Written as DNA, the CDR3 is TGCAGCGTTGCGGTTAGCGGATCCTACGAGCAGTACTTC.

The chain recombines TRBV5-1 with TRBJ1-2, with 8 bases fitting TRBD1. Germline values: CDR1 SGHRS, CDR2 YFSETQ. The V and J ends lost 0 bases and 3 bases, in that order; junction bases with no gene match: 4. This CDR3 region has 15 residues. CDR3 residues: CASSLGQGHDYGYTF. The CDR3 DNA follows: TGCGCCAGCAGCTTGGGACAGGGGCACGACTATGGCTACACCTTC.

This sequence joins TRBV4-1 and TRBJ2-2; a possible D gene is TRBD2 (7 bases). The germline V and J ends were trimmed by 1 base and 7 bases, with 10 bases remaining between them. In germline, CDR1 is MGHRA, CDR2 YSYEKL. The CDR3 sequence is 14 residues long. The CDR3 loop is CASSQVGGGGELFF. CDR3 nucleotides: TGCGCCAGCAGCCAAGTGGGAGGGGGCGGGGAGCTGTTTTTT.

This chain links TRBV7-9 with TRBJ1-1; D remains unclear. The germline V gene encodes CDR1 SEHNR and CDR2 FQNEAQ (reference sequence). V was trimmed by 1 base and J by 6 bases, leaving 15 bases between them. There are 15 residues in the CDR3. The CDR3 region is CASSLGSRSSPEAFF. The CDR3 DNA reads TGTGCCAGCAGCTTAGGGTCCAGGTCGAGCCCTGAAGCTTTCTTT.

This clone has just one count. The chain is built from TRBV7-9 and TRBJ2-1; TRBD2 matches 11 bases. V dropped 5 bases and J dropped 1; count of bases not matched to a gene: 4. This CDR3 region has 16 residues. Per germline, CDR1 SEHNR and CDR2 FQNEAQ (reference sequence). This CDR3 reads CASSPTSGSSYNEQFF. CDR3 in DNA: TGTGCCAGCAGCCCCACTAGCGGGAGTTCCTACAATGAGCAGTTCTTC.

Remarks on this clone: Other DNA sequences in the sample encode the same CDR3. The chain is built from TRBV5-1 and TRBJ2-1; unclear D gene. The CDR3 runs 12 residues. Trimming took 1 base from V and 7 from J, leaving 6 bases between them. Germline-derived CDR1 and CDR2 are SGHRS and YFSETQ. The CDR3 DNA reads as TGCGCCAGCAGCTTGACAGTTAATGAGCAGTTCTTC. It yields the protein CASSLTVNEQFF. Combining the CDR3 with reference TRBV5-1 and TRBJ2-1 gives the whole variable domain KAGVTQTPRYLIKTRGQQVTLSCSPISGHRSVSWYQQTPGQGLQFLFEYFSETQRNKGNFPGRFSGRQFSNSRSEMNVSTLELGDSALYLCASSLTVNEQFFGPGTRLTVL.

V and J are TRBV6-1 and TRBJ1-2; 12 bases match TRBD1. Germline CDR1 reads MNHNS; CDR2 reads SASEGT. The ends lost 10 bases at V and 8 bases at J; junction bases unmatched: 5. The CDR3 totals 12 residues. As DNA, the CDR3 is TGTGCCACCCGGGACAGGGGGCTCGGCTACACCTTC. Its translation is CATRDRGLGYTF.

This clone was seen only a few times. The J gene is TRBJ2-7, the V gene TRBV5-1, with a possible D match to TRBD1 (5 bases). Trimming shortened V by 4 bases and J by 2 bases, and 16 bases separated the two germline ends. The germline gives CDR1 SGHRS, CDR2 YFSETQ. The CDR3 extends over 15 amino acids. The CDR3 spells CASSEDGASAYEQYF. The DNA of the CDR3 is TGCGCCAGCAGCGAGGATGGGGCCTCGGCCTACGAGCAGTACTTC. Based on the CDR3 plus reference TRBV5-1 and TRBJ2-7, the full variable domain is KAGVTQTPRYLIKTRGQQVTLSCSPISGHRSVSWYQQTPGQGLQFLFEYFSETQRNKGNFPGRFSGRQFSNSRSEMNVSTLELGDSALYLCASSEDGASAYEQYFGPGTRLTVT.

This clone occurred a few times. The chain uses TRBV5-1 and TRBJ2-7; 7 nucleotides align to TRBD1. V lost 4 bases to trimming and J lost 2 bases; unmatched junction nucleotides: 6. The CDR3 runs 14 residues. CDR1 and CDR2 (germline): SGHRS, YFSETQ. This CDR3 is CASSLQGEAYEQYF. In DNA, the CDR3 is TGCGCCAGCAGCCTCCAGGGGGAAGCCTACGAGCAGTACTTC.

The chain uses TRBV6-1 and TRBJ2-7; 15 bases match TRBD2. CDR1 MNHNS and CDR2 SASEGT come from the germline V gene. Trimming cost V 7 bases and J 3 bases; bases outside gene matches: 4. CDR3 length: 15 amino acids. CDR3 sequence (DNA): TGTGCCAGCACCATGGGACTAGCGGGAGGCTACGAGCAGTACTTC. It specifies CASTMGLAGGYEQYF.

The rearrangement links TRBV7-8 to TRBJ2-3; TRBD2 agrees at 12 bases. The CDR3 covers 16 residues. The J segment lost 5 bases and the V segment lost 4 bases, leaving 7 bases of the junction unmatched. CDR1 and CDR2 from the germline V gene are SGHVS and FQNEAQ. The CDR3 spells CASSSRLAGAIDTQYF. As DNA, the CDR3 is TGTGCCAGCAGCTCCCGACTAGCGGGAGCAATAGATACGCAGTATTTT.

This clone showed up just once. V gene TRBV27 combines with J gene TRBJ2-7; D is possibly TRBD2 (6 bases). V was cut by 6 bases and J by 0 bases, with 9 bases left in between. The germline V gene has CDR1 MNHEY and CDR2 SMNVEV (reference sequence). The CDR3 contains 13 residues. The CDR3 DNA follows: TGTGCCAGCAGCGCGGGACCCTCCTACGAGCAGTACTTC. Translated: CASSAGPSYEQYF.

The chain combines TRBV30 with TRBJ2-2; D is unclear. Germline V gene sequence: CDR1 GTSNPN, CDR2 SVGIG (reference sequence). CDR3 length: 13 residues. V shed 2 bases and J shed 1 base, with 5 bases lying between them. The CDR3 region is CAWSIGNTGELFF. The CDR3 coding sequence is TGTGCCTGGAGTATAGGGAACACCGGGGAGCTGTTTTTT.

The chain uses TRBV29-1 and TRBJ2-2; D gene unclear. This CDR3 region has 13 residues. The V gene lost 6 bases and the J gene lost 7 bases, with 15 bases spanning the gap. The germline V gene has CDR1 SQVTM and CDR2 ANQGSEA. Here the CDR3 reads CSVDEGNNGELFF. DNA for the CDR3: TGCAGCGTCGACGAAGGGAATAACGGGGAGCTGTTTTTT.

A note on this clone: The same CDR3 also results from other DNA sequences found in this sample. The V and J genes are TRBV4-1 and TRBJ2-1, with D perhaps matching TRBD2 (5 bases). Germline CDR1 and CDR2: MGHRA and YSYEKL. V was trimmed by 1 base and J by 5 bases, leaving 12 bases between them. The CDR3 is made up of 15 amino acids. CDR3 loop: CASSQVAGGDNEQFF. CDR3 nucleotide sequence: TGCGCCAGCAGCCAAGTGGCGGGTGGGGACAATGAGCAGTTCTTC.

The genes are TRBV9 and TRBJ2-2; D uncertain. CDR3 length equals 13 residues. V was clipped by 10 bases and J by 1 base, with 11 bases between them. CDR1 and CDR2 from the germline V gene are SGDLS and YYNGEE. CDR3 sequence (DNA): TGTGCCTCCACCAGGTTGAACACCGGGGAGCTGTTTTTT. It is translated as CASTRLNTGELFF.

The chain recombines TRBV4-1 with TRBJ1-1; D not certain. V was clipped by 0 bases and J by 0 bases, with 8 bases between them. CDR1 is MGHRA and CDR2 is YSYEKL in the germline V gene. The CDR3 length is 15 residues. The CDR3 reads CASSQEVAVNTEAFF. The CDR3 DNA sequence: TGCGCCAGCAGCCAAGAAGTGGCGGTGAACACTGAAGCTTTCTTT.

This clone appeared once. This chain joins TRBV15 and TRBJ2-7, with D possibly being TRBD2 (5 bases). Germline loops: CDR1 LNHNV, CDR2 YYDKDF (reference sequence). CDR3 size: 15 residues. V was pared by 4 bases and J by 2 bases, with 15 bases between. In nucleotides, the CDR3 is TGTGCCACCAGCAACTACGGGGTAGTCACCTACGAGCAGTACTTC. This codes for CATSNYGVVTYEQYF.

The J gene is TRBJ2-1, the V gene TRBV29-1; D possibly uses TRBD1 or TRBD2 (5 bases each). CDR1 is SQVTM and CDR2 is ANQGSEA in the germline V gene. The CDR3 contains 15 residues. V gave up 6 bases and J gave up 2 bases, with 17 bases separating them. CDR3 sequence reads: CSVFPQGPTYNEQFF. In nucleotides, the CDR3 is TGCAGCGTATTCCCCCAGGGACCGACCTACAATGAGCAGTTCTTC.

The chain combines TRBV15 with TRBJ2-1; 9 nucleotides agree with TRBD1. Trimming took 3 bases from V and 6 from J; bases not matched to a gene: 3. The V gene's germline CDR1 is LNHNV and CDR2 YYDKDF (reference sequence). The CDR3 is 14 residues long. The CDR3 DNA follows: TGTGCCACCAGCAGGGACAGGGGCGGCAATGAGCAGTTCTTC. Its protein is CATSRDRGGNEQFF.

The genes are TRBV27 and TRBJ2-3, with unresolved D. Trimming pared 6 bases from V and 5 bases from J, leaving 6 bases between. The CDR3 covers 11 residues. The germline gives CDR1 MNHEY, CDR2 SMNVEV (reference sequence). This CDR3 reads CASRVGDTQYF. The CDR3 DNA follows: TGTGCCAGCAGAGTAGGAGATACGCAGTATTTT.

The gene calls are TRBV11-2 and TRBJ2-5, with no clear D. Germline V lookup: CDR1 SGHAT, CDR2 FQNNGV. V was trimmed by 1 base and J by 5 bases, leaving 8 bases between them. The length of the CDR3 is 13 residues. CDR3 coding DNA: TGTGCCAGCAGCTTAGCCTGGGCGGAGACCCAGTACTTC. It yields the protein CASSLAWAETQYF. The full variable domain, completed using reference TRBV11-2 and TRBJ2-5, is EAGVAQSPRYKIIEKRQSVAFWCNPISGHATLYWYQQILGQGPKLLIQFQNNGVVDDSQLPKDRFSAERLKGVDSTLKIQPAKLEDSAVYLCASSLAWAETQYFGPGTRLLVL.

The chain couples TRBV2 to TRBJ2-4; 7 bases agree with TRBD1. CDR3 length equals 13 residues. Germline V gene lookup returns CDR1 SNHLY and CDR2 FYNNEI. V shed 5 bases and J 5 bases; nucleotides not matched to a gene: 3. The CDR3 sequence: CASSRTGENIQYF. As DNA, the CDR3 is TGTGCCAGCAGTAGGACAGGCGAAAACATTCAGTACTTC.